What follows is one TCR beta chain and its context. V lost 2 bases, J lost 6 bases, and 14 bases lay in between. This CDR3 comprises 14 residues. The germline V gene has CDR1 ENHRY and CDR2 SYGVKD. Sequencing used immunoSEQ multiplex PCR; TCRdb keeps in-frame clones, though not all of them. The sample records 110,000 or so clones, under 95% being singletons. These data originate in a study of T cell changes during pregnancy in multiple sclerosis. The sequence derives from a female donor with multiple sclerosis, enrolled in a pregnancy study. The chain has TRBV10-3 and TRBJ2-7; tentatively, D is TRBD1 (6 bases). The material sequenced was peripheral blood, taken before pregnancy. The CDR3 loop reads CAISEDRTGTEQYF. The CDR3 coding sequence is TGTGCCATCAGTGAGGACCGCACAGGGACCGAGCAGTACTTC.